Here is one T cell receptor beta chain with its context. Its target is not known. Profiling relied on immunoSEQ multiplex PCR, and the TCRdb table lists in-frame clones only, not all of them. The sample lists about 140,000 clones; about nine tenths were seen once. The V end lost 6 bases, the J end lost 4 bases, and 15 bases lay between the germline ends. Germline V gene lookup returns CDR1 MNHEY and CDR2 SMNVEV (reference sequence). CDR3 length: 15 residues. This sample was taken from a study of T cell responses to AZD1222 COVID-19 vaccine. Findings and limits, study-wide: Dominant CD4 TCR responses targeted spike regions 160-218 and 743-854.

The chain is built from TRBV27 and TRBJ2-2; D is ambiguous. This clonotype was obtained from an adult in good health. The sample consisted of peripheral blood, taken on day 0 of AZD1222 vaccination. The CDR3: CASSLWGVSTGELFF. The DNA of the CDR3 is TGTGCCAGCAGCCTCTGGGGTGTGAGCACCGGGGAGCTGTTTTTT.